The T cell receptor beta chain under discussion was sequenced for a study of STAT5B mutations in CD4+ large granular lymphocyte leukemia (dated 2022 in TCRdb). With regard to the full study: Among healthy controls, the CDR3 'QG' motif was associated with a particular HLA allele. The study compared the TCRbeta repertoires of patients with CD4+ T-cell large granular lymphocyte leukemia against those of healthy blood donors. Flow cytometry on FACSCanto II or FACSVerse confirmed that purified fractions exceeded 95% purity among lymphocytes. The investigation overall reported the following: Main leukemic clonotypes were private to each patient, although 20% to 30% appeared at low frequency in other patients' non-leukemic repertoires. TRBV06-family usage was enriched among the top patient clones (8/27) compared with healthy controls (2/35). CD4-sorted patient repertoires appeared more clonal than healthy CD4+ repertoires, and this difference persisted after removing the putative leukemic clones. Data were not HLA-matched; higher clonality in CD4+ versus CD8+ T-LGLL could reflect the relatively small sample size.

According to the germline V gene (reference sequence), CDR1 reads SEHNR and CDR2 reads FQNEAQ. Measured from the cysteine to the phenylalanine, the CDR3 is 17 residues long. Only the CDR3 portion is preserved as DNA: 51 bases, with reading frame beginning at the first base. The germline V end is reduced by 3 bases and the J end by 3 bases; junction bases left unmatched: 9. The sample holds a few counts of this clone. The target of this receptor is not known. Base qualities are not provided; no much larger clone lies one nucleotide away. The immunoSEQ assay at survey resolution was applied to genomic DNA for sequencing of TCRbeta rearrangements. The original methods were these. In the TCR sequencing data, the lowest productive clonotype frequency that could be detected was 2.59 x 10-5. Analyses included only productive TCRbeta rearrangements, meaning complete and in-frame sequences. The clonality of each sample was calculated as Simpson clonality in the immunoSEQ Analyzer version 3.0. Based on frequency, clones were grouped as very rare, small, medium, large (1-20%) or hyperexpanded (>20%). Generation probabilities were estimated with OLGA 1.2.3, V-gene circos plots were generated with VDJtools, specificities were searched for in VDJdb, and CDR3 motifs were identified with GLIPH. The immuneACCESS repertoire file appears here via TCRdb, limited to in-frame rearrangements. These files lack a portion of the clones; in checked studies, under half of the deficit traces to unresolved V genes, and the cause of the others is not known. That table is the source of V, J and clone size, and D and trimming were worked out from the DNA. This sample comprises fewer than 40,000 clones, over 65% of them detected only once. Less than 9% of the sample goes to the ten largest clones.

Buffy coats from some 35 blood donors, supplied by the Finnish Red Cross blood service, were used as healthy controls. All TCR-sequenced material derived from peripheral blood: patient blood samples and healthy donor buffy coats. Peripheral blood mononuclear cells were isolated by Ficoll-Hypaque gradient centrifugation. CD4+ cells were magnetically purified from the buffy coats of healthy controls. The Gentra Puregene Cell and Tissue kit was used for genomic DNA extraction, and quantification was performed on a Qubit 2.0 fluorometer. The chain employs TRBV7-9 and TRBJ2-2, with 8 bases in between that match TRBD1. The source of this sequence is a human donor in good health. Sequencing used CD4+ T cells from blood buffy coats. The encoded CDR3 is CASSFPSDRGDTGELFF. DNA sequence: TGTGCCAGCAGCTTCCCCAGTGACAGGGGCGACACCGGGGAGCTGTTTTTT.